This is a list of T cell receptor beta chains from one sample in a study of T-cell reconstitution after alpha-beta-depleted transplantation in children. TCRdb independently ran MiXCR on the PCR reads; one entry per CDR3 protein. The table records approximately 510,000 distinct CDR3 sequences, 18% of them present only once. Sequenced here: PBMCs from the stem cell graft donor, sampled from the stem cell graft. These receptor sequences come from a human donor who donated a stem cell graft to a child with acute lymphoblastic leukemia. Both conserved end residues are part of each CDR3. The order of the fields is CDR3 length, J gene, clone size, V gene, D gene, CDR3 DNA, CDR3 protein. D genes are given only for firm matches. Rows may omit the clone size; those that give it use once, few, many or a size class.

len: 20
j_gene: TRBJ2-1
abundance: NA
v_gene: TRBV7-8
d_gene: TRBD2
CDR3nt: TGTGCCAGCAGCTTAGTATGGTGGACTAGCGGGAGGCCCACCTACAATGAGCAGTTCTTC
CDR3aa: CASSLVWWTSGRPTYNEQFF

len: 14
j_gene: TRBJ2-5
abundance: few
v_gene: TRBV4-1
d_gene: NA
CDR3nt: TGCGCCAGCAGCCAAGAGCTAGACCCCGAGACCCAGTACTTC
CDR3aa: CASSQELDPETQYF

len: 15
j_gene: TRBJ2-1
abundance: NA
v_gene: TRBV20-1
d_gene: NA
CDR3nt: TGCAGTGCTAGAGATCCCCGGTGGCTAGATAATGAGCAGTTCTTC
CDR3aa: CSARDPRWLDNEQFF

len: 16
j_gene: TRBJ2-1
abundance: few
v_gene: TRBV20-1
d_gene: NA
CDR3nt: TGCAGTGCTAGTGTTAGAATAGTCGCAACCTACAATGAGCAGTTCTTC
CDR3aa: CSASVRIVATYNEQFF

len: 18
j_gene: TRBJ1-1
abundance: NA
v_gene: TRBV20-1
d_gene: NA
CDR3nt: TGCAGTGCTAGAAAGCACAGTACCCTTGGGGTTCCGAACACTGAAGCTTTCTTT
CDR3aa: CSARKHSTLGVPNTEAFF

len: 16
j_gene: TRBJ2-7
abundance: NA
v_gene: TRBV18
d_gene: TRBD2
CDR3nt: TGTGCCAGCTCACCACCCCTAGCGGGAGGGCCCAACGAGCAGTACTTC
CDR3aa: CASSPPLAGGPNEQYF

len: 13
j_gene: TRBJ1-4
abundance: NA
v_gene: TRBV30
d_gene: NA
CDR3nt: TGTGCCTGGATGAGGGGATATGGTGAAAAACTGTTTTTT
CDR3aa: CAWMRGYGEKLFF

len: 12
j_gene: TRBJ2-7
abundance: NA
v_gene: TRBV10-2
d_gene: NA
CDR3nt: TGCGCCAGCAGTGATTTTGGGGGAGGGCAGTACTTC
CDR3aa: CASSDFGGGQYF

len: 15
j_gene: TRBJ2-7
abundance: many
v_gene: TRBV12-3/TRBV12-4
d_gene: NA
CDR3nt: TGTGCCAGCAGTTTAGCGGGGGTCAAAGCCTACGAGCAGTACTTC
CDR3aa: CASSLAGVKAYEQYF

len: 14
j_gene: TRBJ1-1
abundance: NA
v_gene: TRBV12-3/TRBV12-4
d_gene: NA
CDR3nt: TGTGCCAGCAGTTTACTTGGGGGCCCTTCGTTCGCTTTCTTT
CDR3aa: CASSLLGGPSFAFF

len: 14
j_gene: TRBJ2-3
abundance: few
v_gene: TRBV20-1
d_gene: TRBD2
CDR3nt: TGCAGTGCTAGTGGCGGGAGGGCACATGATACGCAGTATTTT
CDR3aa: CSASGGRAHDTQYF

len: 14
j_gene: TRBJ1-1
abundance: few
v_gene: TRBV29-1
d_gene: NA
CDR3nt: TGCAGCGTTCGCTTGGGACTCTTGAACACTGAAGCTTTCTTT
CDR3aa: CSVRLGLLNTEAFF

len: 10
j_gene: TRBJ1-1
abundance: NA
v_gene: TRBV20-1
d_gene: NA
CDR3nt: TGCAGTGCTCTCGAACCCCCAGCTTTCTTT
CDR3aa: CSALEPPAFF

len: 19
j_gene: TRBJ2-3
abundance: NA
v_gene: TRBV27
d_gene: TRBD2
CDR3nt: TGTGCCAGCAGTCCCACGGGACTAGCGGGAGGAGAAAATTCAGATACGCAGTATTTT
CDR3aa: CASSPTGLAGGENSDTQYF

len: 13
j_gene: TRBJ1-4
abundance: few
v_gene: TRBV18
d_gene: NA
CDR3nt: TGTGCCAGCTCACTTACAGGACCTAGTAAGCTGTTTTTT
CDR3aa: CASSLTGPSKLFF

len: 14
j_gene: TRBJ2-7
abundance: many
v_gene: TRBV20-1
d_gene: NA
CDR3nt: TGCAGTGCTAGTCTCCGGGGCCCTCTATACGAGCAGTACTTC
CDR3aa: CSASLRGPLYEQYF

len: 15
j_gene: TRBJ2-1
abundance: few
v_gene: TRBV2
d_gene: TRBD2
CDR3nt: TGTGCCAGCGCCCGGACTAGCGGGGCCTACAATGAGCAGTTCTTC
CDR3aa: CASARTSGAYNEQFF

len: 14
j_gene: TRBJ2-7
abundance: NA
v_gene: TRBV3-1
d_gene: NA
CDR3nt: TGTGCCAGCAGCCAAGAATGGCTATCCTACGAGCAGTACTTC
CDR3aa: CASSQEWLSYEQYF

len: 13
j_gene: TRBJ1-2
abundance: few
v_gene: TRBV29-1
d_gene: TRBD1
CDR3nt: TGCAGCGTTGAAGTGGGACAGCTCTATGGCTACACCTTC
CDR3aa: CSVEVGQLYGYTF

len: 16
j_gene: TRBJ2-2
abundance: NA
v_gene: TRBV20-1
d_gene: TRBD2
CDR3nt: TGCAGTGCTAGGGGACTAGCGGGAGCTTTAACCGGGGAGCTGTTTTTT
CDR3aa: CSARGLAGALTGELFF

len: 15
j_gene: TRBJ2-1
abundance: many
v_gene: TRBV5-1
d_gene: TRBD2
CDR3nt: TGTGCCAGCAGTTTTCTAGCGGGAGGGCCCAATGAGCAGTTCTTC
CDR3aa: CASSFLAGGPNEQFF

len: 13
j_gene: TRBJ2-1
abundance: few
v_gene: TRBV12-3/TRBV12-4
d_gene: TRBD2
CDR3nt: TGTGCCAGCGGCTTCTTCGAGGCGGGAGGGCCGGTCTTC
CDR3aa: CASGFFEAGGPVF

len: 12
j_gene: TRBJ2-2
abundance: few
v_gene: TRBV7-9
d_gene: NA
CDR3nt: TGTGCCAGCATCCTTTTAGGCGGGGAGCTGTTTTTT
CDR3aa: CASILLGGELFF

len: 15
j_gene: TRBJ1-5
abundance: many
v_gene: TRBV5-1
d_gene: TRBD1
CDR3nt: TGCGCCAGCGCACAGGGGGCCCATAGCAATCAGCCCCAGCATTTT
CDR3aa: CASAQGAHSNQPQHF

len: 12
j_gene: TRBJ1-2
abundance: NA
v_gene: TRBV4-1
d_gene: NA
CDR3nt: TGCGCCAGCAGCCAAGTGTACGGGGGCTACACCTTC
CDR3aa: CASSQVYGGYTF

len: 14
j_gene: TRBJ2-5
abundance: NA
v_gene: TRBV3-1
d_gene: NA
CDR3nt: TGTGCCAGCAGCCTACAGGGCTTTGAAGAGACCCAGTACTTC
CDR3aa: CASSLQGFEETQYF

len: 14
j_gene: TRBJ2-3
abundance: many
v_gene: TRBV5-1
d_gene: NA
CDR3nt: TGTGCCAGCAGTTTGGGACTCAGCACAGATACGCAGTATTTT
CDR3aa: CASSLGLSTDTQYF

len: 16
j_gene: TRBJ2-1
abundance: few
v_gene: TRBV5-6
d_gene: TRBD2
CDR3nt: TGTGCCAGCAGCTCCGGACTAGCGGGAGCCTACAATGAGCAGTTCTTC
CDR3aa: CASSSGLAGAYNEQFF

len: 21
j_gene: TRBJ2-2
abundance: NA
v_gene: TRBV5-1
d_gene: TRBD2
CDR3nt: TGCGCCAGCAGCCCAGGTTCCGCAGGACTAGCGGGAGGGCCGAACACCGGGGAGCTGTTTTTT
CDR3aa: CASSPGSAGLAGGPNTGELFF

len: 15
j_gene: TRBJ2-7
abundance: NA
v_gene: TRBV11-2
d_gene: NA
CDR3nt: TGTGCCAGCAGCTTAATTAAAAGTCGCTCCTACGAGCAGTACTTC
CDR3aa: CASSLIKSRSYEQYF

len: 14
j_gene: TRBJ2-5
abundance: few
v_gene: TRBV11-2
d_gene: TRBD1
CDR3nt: TGTGCCAGCAGCTTGGACAGGGCTCGGGAGACCCAGTACTTC
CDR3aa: CASSLDRARETQYF

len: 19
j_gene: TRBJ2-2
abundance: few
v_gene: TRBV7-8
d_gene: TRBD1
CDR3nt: TGTGCCAGCAGCCTCGCCGGACAGGGGGCCGCTGAGACTCCCGGGGAGCTGTTTTTT
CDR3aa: CASSLAGQGAAETPGELFF

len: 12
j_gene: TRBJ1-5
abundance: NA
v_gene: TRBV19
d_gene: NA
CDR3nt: TGTGCCAGTACCACTCTCGGGCAGCCCCAGCATTTT
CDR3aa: CASTTLGQPQHF

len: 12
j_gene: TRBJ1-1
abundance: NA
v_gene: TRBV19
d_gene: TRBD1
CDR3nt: TGTGCCAGTAGTCAGGGGGCAATTGAAGCTTTCTTT
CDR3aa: CASSQGAIEAFF